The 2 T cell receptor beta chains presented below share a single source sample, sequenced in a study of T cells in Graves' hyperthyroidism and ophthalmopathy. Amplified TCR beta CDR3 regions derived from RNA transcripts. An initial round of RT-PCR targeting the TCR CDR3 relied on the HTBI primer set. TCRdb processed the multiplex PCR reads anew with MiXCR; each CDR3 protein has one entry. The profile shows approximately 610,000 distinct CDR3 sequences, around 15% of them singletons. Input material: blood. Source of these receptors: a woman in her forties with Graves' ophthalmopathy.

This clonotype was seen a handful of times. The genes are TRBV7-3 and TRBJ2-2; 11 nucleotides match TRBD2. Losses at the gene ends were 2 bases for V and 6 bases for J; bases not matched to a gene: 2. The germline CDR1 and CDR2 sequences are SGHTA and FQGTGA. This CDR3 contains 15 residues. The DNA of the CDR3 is TGTGCCAGCAGCTTAGTACTAGCGGGAGCCGGGGAGCTGTTTTTT. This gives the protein CASSLVLAGAGELFF.

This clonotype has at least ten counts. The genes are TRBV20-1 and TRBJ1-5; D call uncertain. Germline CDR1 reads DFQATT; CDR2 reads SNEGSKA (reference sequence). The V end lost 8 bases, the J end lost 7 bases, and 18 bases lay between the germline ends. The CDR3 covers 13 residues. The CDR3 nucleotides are TGCAGTTCCCCTCGGGCAGATGGACAGCCCCAGCATTTT. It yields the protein CSSPRADGQPQHF.